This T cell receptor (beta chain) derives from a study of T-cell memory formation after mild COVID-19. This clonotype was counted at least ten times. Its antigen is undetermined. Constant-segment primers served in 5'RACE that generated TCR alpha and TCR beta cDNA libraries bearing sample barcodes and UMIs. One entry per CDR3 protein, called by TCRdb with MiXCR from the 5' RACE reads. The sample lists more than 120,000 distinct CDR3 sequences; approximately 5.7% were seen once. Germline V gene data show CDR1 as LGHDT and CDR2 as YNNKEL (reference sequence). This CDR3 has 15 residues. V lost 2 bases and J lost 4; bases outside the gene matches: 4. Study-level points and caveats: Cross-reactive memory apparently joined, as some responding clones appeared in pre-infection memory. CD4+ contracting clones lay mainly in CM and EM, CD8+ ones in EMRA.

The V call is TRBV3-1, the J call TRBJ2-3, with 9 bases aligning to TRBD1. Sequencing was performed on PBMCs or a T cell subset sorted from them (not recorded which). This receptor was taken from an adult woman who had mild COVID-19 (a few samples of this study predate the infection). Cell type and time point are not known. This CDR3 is CASSQTGQGADTQYF. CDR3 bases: TGTGCCAGCAGCCAAACGGGACAGGGTGCAGATACGCAGTATTTT.